The present entry profiles one TCR beta chain with its context. The antigen is undetermined. Through a sample-barcoded 5' primer and a J-beta primer mix, a second PCR was run for about 6 to 12 cycles. TCRdb processed the 5' RACE reads anew with MiXCR; each CDR3 protein has one entry. The sample has 980,000 or so distinct CDR3 sequences; roughly 50% are singletons. This specimen belongs to a study of blood T cells in healthy people across ages. The study's findings and limits: Per million T cells, TCR beta diversity dropped roughly linearly as age increased.

The CDR3 runs to 14 residues. CDR1 SGHTA and CDR2 FQGNSA come from the germline V gene. The sample taken for sequencing was blood. The gene calls are TRBV7-2 and TRBJ2-1; D unclear. The J call may be incorrect, as the DNA end agrees better with TRBJ2-7. The receptor's source is a man between 25 and 39 years old in good health. The chain's CDR3 is CASSLWAVLNEQYF. The CDR3 nucleotides are TGTGCCAGCAGCTTATGGGCGGTCCTCAATGAGCAGTACTTC.